The rows below give T cell receptor beta chains drawn from one sample of a study of T-cell reconstitution after alpha-beta-depleted transplantation in children. TCRdb passed the PCR reads through MiXCR, listing each CDR3 protein once. The sample lists fewer than 750,000 distinct CDR3 sequences; about a quarter were seen once. The input for sequencing was PBMCs, taken before TCRalphabeta/CD19-depleted stem cell transplant. The receptors come from a boy in the first two years of life with Wiskott-Aldrich syndrome, due to receive a stem cell transplant. Each CDR3 is given with its conserved first and last residue. D genes are given only for firm matches. Clone size is not always given. Where it is, it says once, few, many or a class for expanded clones.

TRBD1	TRBJ2-7	TRBV12-3/TRBV12-4	NA	CASSSGGSLYEQYF	TGTGCCAGCAGTTCAGGGGGAAGTCTCTACGAGCAGTACTTC
NA	TRBJ2-1	TRBV5-1	NA	CASSLEVAGQYNEQFF	TGCGCCAGCAGCTTGGAGGTCGCCGGGCAATACAATGAGCAGTTCTTC
NA	TRBJ2-5	TRBV5-4	NA	CASSLPRDQETQYF	TGTGCCAGCAGCTTACCCAGGGACCAAGAGACCCAGTACTTC
TRBD2	TRBJ2-1	TRBV7-8	few	CASSAHLPGGRVHPNEQFF	TGTGCCAGCAGCGCTCATTTGCCGGGCGGGAGGGTCCATCCCAATGAGCAGTTCTTC
NA	TRBJ2-7	TRBV20-1	NA	CCARGWGSGAETREQYF	TGCTGTGCTAGAGGGTGGGGGTCGGGAGCAGAAACCCGCGAGCAGTACTTC
NA	TRBJ2-7	TRBV6-1	few	CASSETGLGKQYF	TGTGCCAGCAGCGAAACAGGGTTGGGGAAGCAGTACTTC
NA	TRBJ2-4	TRBV2	few	CASKLGLLAKNIQYF	TGTGCCAGCAAGTTGGGCTTGCTAGCCAAAAACATTCAGTACTTC
TRBD2	TRBJ2-1	TRBV20-1	few	CSVRVAGVYNEQFF	TGCAGTGTAAGGGTAGCGGGAGTCTACAATGAGCAGTTCTTC
NA	TRBJ2-7	TRBV28	NA	CASSLYGSSYEQYF	TGTGCCAGCAGTTTGTACGGGAGTTCCTACGAGCAGTACTTC
TRBD1	TRBJ2-3	TRBV10-3	NA	CAISEPGQGTDTQYF	TGTGCCATCAGTGAGCCGGGACAGGGTACAGATACGCAGTATTTT
NA	TRBJ1-2	TRBV20-1	few	CSVSNINNYGYTF	TGCAGTGTCAGCAATATTAATAACTATGGCTACACCTTC
NA	TRBJ2-3	TRBV5-6	NA	CASSLIGIPDTQYF	TGTGCCAGCAGCTTGATCGGAATACCAGATACGCAGTATTTT
NA	TRBJ2-3	TRBV5-1	NA	CASSLGVPSTDTQYF	TGCGCCAGCAGCTTGGGGGTCCCCAGCACAGATACGCAGTATTTT
TRBD2	TRBJ2-7	TRBV2	few	CASNVLAGGPTYEQYF	TGTGCCAGCAACGTCCTAGCGGGAGGTCCAACCTACGAGCAGTACTTC
NA	TRBJ1-2	TRBV10-3	few	CAISESGGRGSPNYGYTF	TGTGCCATCAGTGAGTCGGGAGGCAGAGGTTCCCCTAACTATGGCTACACCTTC
TRBD1	TRBJ2-5	TRBV5-1	few	CASSFSDRYQETQYF	TGCGCCAGCAGCTTCTCGGACAGGTACCAAGAGACCCAGTACTTC
TRBD2	TRBJ2-5	TRBV24-1	NA	CATSDLLGGETQYF	TGTGCCACCAGTGATTTGTTGGGGGGGGAGACCCAGTACTTC
NA	TRBJ2-7	TRBV10-3	few	CAISRGGVYEQYF	TGTGCCATCAGTAGGGGCGGAGTATACGAGCAGTACTTC
TRBD2	TRBJ2-7	TRBV4-2	few	CASSQESGTSGTHYEQYF	TGTGCCAGCAGCCAAGAGTCTGGGACTAGCGGGACCCATTACGAGCAGTACTTC
TRBD2	TRBJ2-7	TRBV4-1	NA	CASSQGRTSGPQQYF	TGCGCCAGCAGCCAAGGACGGACTAGCGGGCCTCAGCAGTACTTC
NA	TRBJ1-5	TRBV18	few	CASSTDGNQPQHF	TGTGCCAGCTCAACAGATGGGAATCAGCCCCAGCATTTT
TRBD2	TRBJ2-1	TRBV5-1	few	CASSIRDYGDEQFF	TGCGCCAGCAGCATACGGGACTACGGGGATGAGCAGTTCTTC
NA	TRBJ2-7	TRBV20-1	few	CSASIDGRGSYEQYF	TGCAGTGCTTCGATCGACGGGAGAGGTTCCTACGAGCAGTACTTC
NA	TRBJ2-1	TRBV2	NA	CASSEARFWNEQFF	TGTGCCAGCAGTGAAGCACGGTTCTGGAATGAGCAGTTCTTC
TRBD2	TRBJ2-7	TRBV20-1	many	CSARDPGGLEQYF	TGCAGTGCTAGAGATCCGGGAGGGTTGGAGCAGTACTTC
NA	TRBJ2-2	TRBV6-2/TRBV6-3	few	CASSYSGGLGELFF	TGTGCCAGCAGTTACTCTGGGGGACTCGGGGAGCTGTTTTTT
NA	TRBJ1-5	TRBV28	NA	CASTISAGIHQPQHF	TGTGCCAGCACCATTTCAGCAGGGATCCACCAGCCCCAGCATTTT
NA	TRBJ2-5	TRBV29-1	many	CSPWTEETQYF	TGCAGCCCATGGACAGAAGAGACCCAGTACTTC
TRBD1	TRBJ1-1	TRBV7-9	NA	CASSSTGTGPNTEAFF	TGTGCCAGCAGCTCTACCGGGACAGGGCCGAACACTGAAGCTTTCTTT
TRBD2	TRBJ2-7	TRBV7-9	few	CAVSTSGAYEQYF	TGTGCCGTATCGACTAGCGGGGCCTACGAGCAGTACTTC
NA	TRBJ2-7	TRBV28	few	CASSLLGWHEQYF	TGTGCCAGCAGTTTATTAGGATGGCACGAGCAGTACTTC
TRBD2	TRBJ2-2	TRBV10-3	NA	CAISRTLAETTGELFF	TGTGCCATCAGCCGTACACTAGCGGAGACCACCGGGGAGCTGTTTTTT
TRBD2	TRBJ2-1	TRBV7-8	NA	CASSFGRANEQFF	TGTGCCAGCAGCTTCGGGAGGGCCAATGAGCAGTTCTTC
NA	TRBJ1-5	TRBV20-1	few	CSAREPGRTQPQHF	TGCAGTGCTAGAGAACCCGGGAGAACCCAGCCCCAGCATTTT
NA	TRBJ2-4	TRBV29-1	few	CSISLAKNIQYF	TGCAGCATAAGTCTTGCCAAAAACATTCAGTACTTC
TRBD2	TRBJ2-1	TRBV12-3/TRBV12-4	NA	CASSPLALEQFF	TGTGCCAGCAGTCCACTAGCGTTGGAGCAGTTCTTC